These T cell receptor beta chains were read from a single sample in a study of cytomegalovirus exposure and HLA in healthy donors. Produced via immunoSEQ multiplex PCR; TCRdb's table is partial and in-frame only. The table records 85,000 to 130,000 clones, around four fifths of them present only once. The specimen sequenced was PBMCs. These receptors came from a woman in her thirties or forties in good health and CMV-seronegative. CDR3s include the opening cysteine and the closing phenylalanine or tryptophan. The D gene is left open where the match is weak.

>TRBJ2-3|TRBV19|.
CASSADRSSTDTQYF
TGTGCCAGTAGTGCCGACAGGTCTAGCACAGATACGCAGTATTTT
>TRBJ2-5|TRBV7-9|.
CASSLPRLFREETQYF
TGTGCCAGCAGCTTACCTAGACTTTTCAGAGAGGAGACCCAGTACTTC
>TRBJ2-7|TRBV15|.
CATSRDLFQGYEQYF
TGTGCCACCAGCAGAGACCTATTTCAGGGTTACGAGCAGTACTTC
>TRBJ2-2|TRBV10-3|TRBD2
CATLAGDYTGELFF
TGTGCCACCCTAGCGGGAGATTACACCGGGGAGCTGTTTTTT
>TRBJ2-7|TRBV18|.
CASSPNREHEQYF
TGTGCCAGCTCACCAAACAGGGAGCACGAGCAGTACTTC
>TRBJ1-2|TRBV10-3|.
CLTRGPPNYGYTF
TGCCTGACTCGAGGCCCGCCTAACTATGGCTACACCTTC
>TRBJ1-4|TRBV4-3|.
CASSQTEATGKLFF
TGCGCCAGCAGCCAAACGGAGGCCACGGGAAAACTGTTTTTT
>TRBJ1-1|TRBV6-4|.
CASSDREDTEAFF
TGTGCCAGCAGTGACAGGGAGGACACTGAAGCTTTCTTT
>TRBJ1-6|TRBV7-2|.
CASSSTRGGPGSPLHF
TGTGCCAGCAGTTCCACAAGGGGAGGGCCCGGCTCACCCCTCCACTTT
>TRBJ1-2|TRBV4-1|TRBD1
CASSKKSSGTGVAGYYGYTF
TGCGCCAGCAGCAAGAAGTCCTCCGGGACAGGGGTAGCAGGGTACTATGGCTACACCTTC
>TRBJ2-1|TRBV7-2|.
CASSLARSNEQFF
TGTGCCAGCAGCTTAGCGCGGAGCAATGAGCAGTTCTTC